This T cell receptor beta chain is drawn from a study of human thymus T cells. General study results and limits: Thymic and blood repertoires showed apparently biased V and J gene usage.

Germline V CDR1 and CDR2: SGHTA, FQGTGA. The CDR3 is 16 amino acids. V trimming: 0 bases; J trimming: 3 bases; junction bases outside the gene matches: 2. Sequencing used immunoSEQ multiplex PCR; TCRdb keeps in-frame clones, though not all of them. The data hold tens of thousands of clones, with approximately 95% observed a single time. Healthy Finnish infants having corrective surgery for congenital heart defects served as donors. An approximately 0.5-1 mL peripheral blood aliquot was taken intraoperatively from four of eight donors. All available leukocytes, rather than a set cell count, yielded the blood DNA. Worth noting for this clone: What it binds is unknown.

The chain links TRBV7-3 to TRBJ2-2; the match to TRBD2 covers 9 bases. The TCR originated in a boy less than two years old with a congenital heart defect but otherwise immunologically healthy. The specimen was blood. The chain's CDR3 is CASSLTAGGYTGELFF. CDR3 bases: TGTGCCAGCAGCTTAACAGCGGGGGGTTACACCGGGGAGCTGTTTTTT.